A selection of T cell receptor beta chains follows, all from one sample in a study of blood T cell repertoires in COVID-19. Sequencing used immunoSEQ multiplex PCR; TCRdb keeps in-frame clones, though not all of them. The sample consists of about 300,000 clones, more than 70% of them appearing once. The specimen sequenced was peripheral blood. These receptor sequences come from a woman aged 50 to 60 with acute or convalescent COVID-19. Each CDR3 is given without its conserved first and last residue. Each record gives: J gene, V gene, D gene, CDR3 protein. The D gene is left open where the match is weak.

TRBJ2-7	TRBV4-3	TRBD2	ASSPGLAGGSSYEQY
TRBJ2-2	TRBV9	TRBD1	ASSLGQGTFTGELF
TRBJ1-3	TRBV6-1	.	ASSEAGRAGNTIY
TRBJ1-5	TRBV2	TRBD1	ASRGGQGTADQPQH
TRBJ1-5	TRBV19	.	ASSTPYDTHQPQH
TRBJ2-3	TRBV2	.	ASSGKILADTQY
TRBJ2-5	TRBV7-7	TRBD1	ASSSNTGGETQY
TRBJ1-2	TRBV5-1	.	ASSLSRMGHGYT
TRBJ2-1	TRBV20-1	TRBD2	SALAGVEQF
TRBJ2-5	TRBV27	TRBD2	ASSLSPSGRATETQY
TRBJ2-7	TRBV28	.	ASSLSFPGFYEQY
TRBJ2-2	TRBV19	.	ASSSMGGRTGELF
TRBJ1-2	TRBV18	.	ASSPTGYYGYT
TRBJ1-4	TRBV28	.	ASSSGDNEKLF
TRBJ1-2	TRBV28	TRBD1	ASSFTGTANYGYT
TRBJ2-5	TRBV5-6	TRBD1	ASSLGQGGETQY
TRBJ2-7	TRBV19	TRBD2	ASSAGGTTIGGYEQY
TRBJ2-5	TRBV9	.	ASSFQPGNQETQY
TRBJ1-1	TRBV27	.	ASSIVYRVNTEAF
TRBJ2-1	TRBV12-3/TRBV12-4	.	ASSFSGFDEQF
TRBJ2-3	TRBV5-1	TRBD1	ASSGKTGFKVLISDTQY
TRBJ1-4	TRBV28	TRBD1	AGRDRAGTEKLF
TRBJ2-3	TRBV5-5	TRBD1	ASSLWQGAKDTQY
TRBJ2-3	TRBV4-1	.	ASSQGATDTQY
TRBJ2-7	TRBV10-3	TRBD1	ATGDRQNEQY
TRBJ2-7	TRBV5-1	.	ASSLFILGQRKTYEQY
TRBJ2-1	TRBV6-6	TRBD2	ASSYERGSLEQF
TRBJ2-4	TRBV23-1	.	ASRDNILPTAKNIQY
TRBJ2-6	TRBV7-2	TRBD1	ASRLTGAGANVLT
TRBJ2-3	TRBV18	.	ASSLSRGARDTQY
TRBJ1-4	TRBV19	.	ASSIVRGAGEKLF
TRBJ2-1	TRBV2	.	ASSVEGVYNEQF
TRBJ2-5	TRBV15	.	ATSGGRDSTQETQY
TRBJ2-1	TRBV7-2	TRBD1	ASSSWVGTGWNEQF
TRBJ2-5	TRBV27	TRBD2	ASRRNLAGGPGETQY
TRBJ2-1	TRBV18	TRBD2	ASSTDSRGGNEQF
TRBJ2-3	TRBV5-1	TRBD2	ASSPEASGSTDTQY
TRBJ2-3	TRBV24-1	.	ATSKEADTDTQY
TRBJ1-4	TRBV28	TRBD1	ASRTGVQNEKLF
TRBJ1-5	TRBV18	.	ASSSEFELNQPQH
TRBJ1-2	TRBV30	.	AWEQVIKGYT
TRBJ2-1	TRBV27	TRBD2	ASSLGGTSGNEQF
TRBJ2-1	TRBV20-1	.	SASIAKSYNEQF
TRBJ2-7	TRBV28	TRBD1	ASGKGQGRGGSYEQY
TRBJ1-2	TRBV7-8	TRBD1	ASSWDRGYGYT
TRBJ2-7	TRBV6-2/TRBV6-3	TRBD2	ASSSPTGSSGYYEQY
TRBJ2-7	TRBV6-2/TRBV6-3	.	ASSRPPGQSYEQY
TRBJ2-7	TRBV5-1	TRBD1	ASSPGQGGEQY
TRBJ2-5	TRBV12-3/TRBV12-4	.	ASSLRGQETQY
TRBJ2-1	TRBV28	TRBD1	ASSLSGQGANNEQF
TRBJ2-1	TRBV7-2	.	ASSLRGSRGYNEQF
TRBJ2-5	TRBV5-1	.	ASSLNLQGSAETQY
TRBJ2-7	TRBV2	.	ASIVKRNGYEQY
TRBJ2-3	TRBV27	.	ASMWSVSTDTQY
TRBJ2-5	TRBV7-3	.	ASSPLAGMEETQY
TRBJ1-2	TRBV6-5	.	ASSDSLDYGYT
TRBJ2-6	TRBV4-2	.	ASSQDPGVLT
TRBJ2-1	TRBV6-6	TRBD2	ASSPGLRFVAGELRHNNEQF
TRBJ2-1	TRBV14	TRBD2	ASRSTAGGRTYNEQF
TRBJ2-1	TRBV7-3	.	ASSQTSGYNEQF